Here is one TCR beta chain with its context. These data belong to a study of regulatory T cells in long-lasting Graves disease. CDR3-region Arm-PCR and iRepertoire HTBI primers produced the TCR beta libraries. Each CDR3 protein gets one entry after TCRdb re-called the multiplex PCR reads with MiXCR. Among roughly 380,000 distinct CDR3 sequences listed, over 15% were seen once. V gave up 6 bases and J gave up 4 bases; unmatched junction bases: 5. CDR3 length: 14 residues. CDR1 and CDR2 from the germline V gene are MNHNS and SASEGT. Specified time point: newly diagnosed GD, antithyroid drugs for less than 3 months. Extracted PBMC RNA gave rise to the TCR library. Patients of an endocrinology department in Xi'an, China, were included. This same sample was also taken into another study, of T cells in Graves' hyperthyroidism and ophthalmopathy. That study reports: Uncontrolled infection, other autoimmune disease, pregnancy and lactation each barred patients from inclusion.

The starting material was peripheral blood mononuclear cells (PBMCs), obtained at new diagnosis, from a patient treated with antithyroid drugs. V is TRBV6-1 and J is TRBJ2-3, with TRBD1 matching over 9 bases. The sequence was collected from a man aged 35-49 years with Graves disease. CDR3 residues: CASSEDRGPDTQYF. The CDR3 region has the DNA TGTGCCAGCAGCGAGGACAGGGGCCCAGATACGCAGTATTTT.